This is a list of T cell receptor beta chains from one sample in a study of blood T cell repertoires in COVID-19. Libraries were prepared by immunoSEQ multiplex PCR; TCRdb keeps only in-frame clonotypes and omits some of them. This table holds a few hundred thousand clones, 80% to 90% found once. Sequencing was carried out using peripheral blood. The receptor set was obtained from a woman aged 50 to 60 with acute or convalescent COVID-19. Both conserved end residues are part of each CDR3. D genes are given only for firm matches. The size entry is marked missing in some rows and otherwise reads once, few, many or a size class.

V: TRBV28; J: TRBJ2-1; D: .; size: .; DNA: TGTGCCAGCAGTTTGAGCTACAATGAGCAGTTCTTC; CDR3: CASSLSYNEQFF
V: TRBV10-1; J: TRBJ1-5; D: TRBD1; size: once; DNA: TGCGCCAGCAGTGGAGGGGGCGCGGGAAATCAGCCCCAGCATTTT; CDR3: CASSGGGAGNQPQHF
V: TRBV11-3; J: TRBJ2-5; D: .; size: .; DNA: TGTGCCAGCAGCTTAGATGAGGGGACCCAGTACTTC; CDR3: CASSLDEGTQYF
V: TRBV3-1/TRBV3-2; J: TRBJ1-2; D: .; size: .; DNA: TGTGCCAGCAGCCCCTTGGGCACGAACTATGGCTACACCTTC; CDR3: CASSPLGTNYGYTF
V: TRBV5-4; J: TRBJ2-3; D: .; size: .; DNA: TGTGCCAGCAGCCCTGGCCTGGGCCTGGATACGCAGTATTTT; CDR3: CASSPGLGLDTQYF
V: TRBV19; J: TRBJ1-5; D: .; size: .; DNA: TGTGCCAGTAGTGAAGGACAGTACCCTCAGCCCCAGCATTTT; CDR3: CASSEGQYPQPQHF
V: TRBV3-1/TRBV3-2; J: TRBJ1-2; D: .; size: .; DNA: TGTGCCAGCAGCCAAGCAGGCCGGGAATATGGCTACACCTTC; CDR3: CASSQAGREYGYTF
V: TRBV5-8; J: TRBJ2-7; D: TRBD1; size: .; DNA: TGTGCCAGCAGCAGGGGACCGGGACAGGGAGGCTACGAGCAGTACTTC; CDR3: CASSRGPGQGGYEQYF
V: TRBV7-2; J: TRBJ2-2; D: TRBD1; size: .; DNA: TGTGCCACCACGCGTATTGGGACAGTGCAGAACACCGGGGAGCTGTTTTTT; CDR3: CATTRIGTVQNTGELFF
V: TRBV2; J: TRBJ2-3; D: TRBD1; size: once; DNA: TGTGCCAGCAGTGAGGGACAGGGGTTTGTTAGTTACACAGATACGCAGTATTTT; CDR3: CASSEGQGFVSYTDTQYF
V: TRBV7-9; J: TRBJ2-2; D: TRBD2; size: .; DNA: TGTGCCAGCAGCTCCCGTGCCCGGCTAGCGGGAGGAACCGGGGAGCTGTTTTTT; CDR3: CASSSRARLAGGTGELFF
V: TRBV2; J: TRBJ1-2; D: TRBD1; size: .; DNA: TGTGCCAGCAGTGTAACGGGACAGCTCTATGGCTACACCTTC; CDR3: CASSVTGQLYGYTF
V: TRBV3-1/TRBV3-2; J: TRBJ1-5; D: .; size: .; DNA: TGTGCCAGCAGCCAGGGCAGGGGCACTCAGCCCCAGCATTTT; CDR3: CASSQGRGTQPQHF
V: TRBV19; J: TRBJ2-1; D: .; size: once; DNA: TGTGCCAGTAGGTCTAGGGGGGGCCTTGGTGAAGAGCAGTTCTTC; CDR3: CASRSRGGLGEEQFF
V: TRBV29-1; J: TRBJ1-2; D: .; size: .; DNA: TGCAGCGTTGACAGGGGCTATAACTATGGCTACACCTTC; CDR3: CSVDRGYNYGYTF
V: TRBV2; J: TRBJ1-2; D: TRBD1; size: .; DNA: TGTGCCAGCAGTGTGGCACAGGGGGATGGCTACACCTTC; CDR3: CASSVAQGDGYTF
V: TRBV10-3; J: TRBJ1-5; D: .; size: .; DNA: TGTGCCATCAGTGAAGGCGGAAATCAGCCCCAGCATTTT; CDR3: CAISEGGNQPQHF
V: TRBV9; J: TRBJ2-3; D: .; size: .; DNA: TGTGCCAGCAGCGGGGGCAGGGGCACAGATACGCAGTATTTT; CDR3: CASSGGRGTDTQYF
V: TRBV5-1; J: TRBJ2-2; D: TRBD2; size: few; DNA: TGCGCCAGCAGCTCTAGCGGCGCGAACACCGGGGAGCTGTTTTTT; CDR3: CASSSSGANTGELFF
V: TRBV2; J: TRBJ1-2; D: TRBD1; size: .; DNA: TGTGCCAGCACTTTGATGACAGGGGATTATGGCTACACCTTC; CDR3: CASTLMTGDYGYTF
V: TRBV24-1; J: TRBJ2-1; D: TRBD2; size: .; DNA: TGTGCCACCAGTGACCCCGCCGGCCTAGCGGGGGGCTTAAATGAGCAGTTCTTC; CDR3: CATSDPAGLAGGLNEQFF
V: TRBV27; J: TRBJ2-7; D: TRBD1; size: few; DNA: TGTGCCAGCAGTTCCCGGACAGGGCTTCCCTACGAGCAGTACTTC; CDR3: CASSSRTGLPYEQYF
V: TRBV18; J: TRBJ1-2; D: .; size: .; DNA: TGTGCCAGCTCACTCGGAACAAGTCCCGGACAAGCGTATGGCTACACCTTC; CDR3: CASSLGTSPGQAYGYTF
V: TRBV19; J: TRBJ1-2; D: .; size: .; DNA: TGTGCCAGTAGCCCTTTGAGGGAATCAAGTGGCTACACCTTC; CDR3: CASSPLRESSGYTF
V: TRBV18; J: TRBJ1-5; D: .; size: .; DNA: TGTGCCAGCTCTCTTCAGGGGCAGATCAATCAGCCCCAGCATTTT; CDR3: CASSLQGQINQPQHF
V: TRBV19; J: TRBJ1-3; D: .; size: .; DNA: TGTGCCAGAAGGGGGTTGGGGAAACTCTCTGGAAACACCATATATTTT; CDR3: CARRGLGKLSGNTIYF
V: TRBV6-5; J: TRBJ2-3; D: TRBD1; size: .; DNA: TGTGCCAGCAGCTCCGGGACAGGGAACGGAGATACGCAGTATTTT; CDR3: CASSSGTGNGDTQYF
V: TRBV15; J: TRBJ2-5; D: TRBD1; size: .; DNA: TGTGCCACCAGCAGCGGGACAGCACGCGACAAAGAGACCCAGTACTTC; CDR3: CATSSGTARDKETQYF
V: TRBV2; J: TRBJ1-5; D: TRBD1; size: .; DNA: TGTGCCAGCAGTACAGGGGGGATGTCTCAGCCCCAGCATTTT; CDR3: CASSTGGMSQPQHF
V: TRBV12-3/TRBV12-4; J: TRBJ1-5; D: .; size: .; DNA: TGTGCCAGCAGACGACAGAGCAATCAGCCCCAGCATTTT; CDR3: CASRRQSNQPQHF
V: TRBV27; J: TRBJ1-2; D: TRBD1; size: .; DNA: TGTGCCAGCAGTTCAAGGACAGGGGGCGCAGGAGTCTGGGGCTACACCTTC; CDR3: CASSSRTGGAGVWGYTF
V: TRBV5-6; J: TRBJ1-2; D: .; size: many; DNA: TGTGCCAGCAGCCAGGGCACAGGGTACTATGGCTACACCTTC; CDR3: CASSQGTGYYGYTF
V: TRBV7-2; J: TRBJ1-5; D: TRBD1; size: once; DNA: TGTGCCAGCACCACAGACAGGGCTAGCAATCAGCCCCAGCATTTT; CDR3: CASTTDRASNQPQHF
V: TRBV19; J: TRBJ1-4; D: .; size: .; DNA: TGTGCCAGTAGTAGCAGGGACATAACAACTAATGAAAAACTGTTTTTT; CDR3: CASSSRDITTNEKLFF
V: TRBV6-5; J: TRBJ1-5; D: .; size: once; DNA: TGTGCGACGAAACAGGGCGACCAGCCCCAGCATTTT; CDR3: CATKQGDQPQHF
V: TRBV7-9; J: TRBJ1-6; D: .; size: few; DNA: TGTGCCAGCAGCCCTGTGGCAGGGAATTCACCCCTCCACTTT; CDR3: CASSPVAGNSPLHF
V: TRBV7-2; J: TRBJ2-1; D: TRBD1; size: .; DNA: TGTGCCAGCAGCCCCCAGACAGGGGATTTTGGGAATGAGCAGTTCTTC; CDR3: CASSPQTGDFGNEQFF
V: TRBV5-5; J: TRBJ2-1; D: TRBD1; size: .; DNA: TGTGCCAGCAGCTTGTATTTTGGACAGGGGGCGAGGGATGAGCAGTTCTTC; CDR3: CASSLYFGQGARDEQFF
V: TRBV5-1; J: TRBJ1-1; D: .; size: few; DNA: TGCGCCAGCAGCTCCAGACCCCCGAGGGAGGACACTGAAGCTTTCTTT; CDR3: CASSSRPPREDTEAFF
V: TRBV12-3/TRBV12-4; J: TRBJ2-1; D: .; size: .; DNA: TGTGCCAGCATCTGGGACTTATACAATGAGCAGTTCTTC; CDR3: CASIWDLYNEQFF
V: TRBV20-1; J: TRBJ1-2; D: .; size: .; DNA: TGCAGTGCTCCTTTAGCCTATGGCTACACCTTC; CDR3: CSAPLAYGYTF
V: TRBV10-3; J: TRBJ2-1; D: TRBD2; size: .; DNA: TGTGCCATCAGCGCGGGACTAGCGGGAGTTGAGCAGTTCTTC; CDR3: CAISAGLAGVEQFF
V: TRBV5-8; J: TRBJ1-3; D: .; size: many; DNA: TGTGCCAGCAGCGCGACAAGAAGTGTCGGTGTGGACACCATATATTTT; CDR3: CASSATRSVGVDTIYF
V: TRBV11-2; J: TRBJ2-3; D: .; size: .; DNA: TGTGCCAGCAGCTTACGAGCCGGGAGCTCAGATACGCAGTATTTT; CDR3: CASSLRAGSSDTQYF